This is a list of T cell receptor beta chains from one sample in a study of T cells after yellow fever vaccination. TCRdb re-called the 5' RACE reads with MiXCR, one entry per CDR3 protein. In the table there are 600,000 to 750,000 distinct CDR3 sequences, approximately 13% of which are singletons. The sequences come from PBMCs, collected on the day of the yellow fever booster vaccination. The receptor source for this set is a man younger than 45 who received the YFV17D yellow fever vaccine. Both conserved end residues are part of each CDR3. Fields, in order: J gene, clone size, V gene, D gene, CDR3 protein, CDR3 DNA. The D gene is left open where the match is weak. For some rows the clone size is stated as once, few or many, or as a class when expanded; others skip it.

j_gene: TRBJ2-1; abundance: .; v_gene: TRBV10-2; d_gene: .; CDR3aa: CASSESGYNEQFF; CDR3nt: TGCGCCAGCAGTGAGAGCGGCTACAATGAGCAGTTCTTC
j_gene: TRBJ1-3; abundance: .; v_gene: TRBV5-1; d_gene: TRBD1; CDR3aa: CASSYLGQGYSGNTIYF; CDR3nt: TGCGCCAGCAGCTACCTTGGACAGGGCTACTCTGGAAACACCATATATTTT
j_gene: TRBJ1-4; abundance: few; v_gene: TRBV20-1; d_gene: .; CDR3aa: CSAEDSEKLFF; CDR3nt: TGCAGTGCTGAGGACAGTGAAAAACTGTTTTTT
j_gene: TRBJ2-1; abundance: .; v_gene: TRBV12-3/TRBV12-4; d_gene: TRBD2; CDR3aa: CASSHSGLVTRNEQFF; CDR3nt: TGTGCCAGCAGTCACTCGGGACTAGTGACGAGAAATGAGCAGTTCTTC
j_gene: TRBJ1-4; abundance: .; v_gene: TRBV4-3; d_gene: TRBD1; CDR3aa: CASSPRQGSANEKLFF; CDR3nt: TGCGCCAGCAGCCCAAGACAGGGGTCGGCTAATGAAAAACTGTTTTTT
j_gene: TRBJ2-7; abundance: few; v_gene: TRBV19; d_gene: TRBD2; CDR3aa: CASSISGSSYEQYF; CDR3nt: TGTGCCAGTAGTATCAGCGGGAGCTCCTACGAGCAGTACTTC
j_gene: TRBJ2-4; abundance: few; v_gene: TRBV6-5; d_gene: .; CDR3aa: CASSYSILDQNIQYF; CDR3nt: TGTGCCAGCAGTTACTCGATTCTAGATCAAAACATTCAGTACTTC
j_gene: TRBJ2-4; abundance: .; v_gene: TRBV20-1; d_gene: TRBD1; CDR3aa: CSADRDRVGKNIQYF; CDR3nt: TGCAGTGCAGACAGGGACAGGGTGGGCAAAAACATTCAGTACTTC
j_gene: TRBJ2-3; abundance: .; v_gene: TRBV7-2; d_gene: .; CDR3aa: CASSSPWDLADTQYF; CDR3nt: TGTGCCAGCAGCTCCCCCTGGGACCTAGCAGATACGCAGTATTTT
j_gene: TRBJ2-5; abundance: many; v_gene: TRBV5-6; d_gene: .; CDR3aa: CASSSTGRRETQYF; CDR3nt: TGTGCCAGCAGCTCTACGGGGCGGCGGGAGACCCAGTACTTC
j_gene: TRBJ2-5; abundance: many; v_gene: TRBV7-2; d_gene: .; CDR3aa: CASSREQETQYF; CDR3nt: TGTGCCAGCAGCCGAGAGCAAGAGACCCAGTACTTC
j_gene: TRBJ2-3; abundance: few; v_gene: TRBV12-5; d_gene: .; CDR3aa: CASGLSRHKGTDTQYF; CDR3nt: TGTGCTAGTGGTTTGTCGAGACATAAGGGCACAGATACGCAGTATTTT
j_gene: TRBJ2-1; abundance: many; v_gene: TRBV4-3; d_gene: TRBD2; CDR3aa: CASSQTGTSGNNEQFF; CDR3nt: TGCGCCAGCAGCCAAACCGGGACTAGCGGGAACAATGAGCAGTTCTTC
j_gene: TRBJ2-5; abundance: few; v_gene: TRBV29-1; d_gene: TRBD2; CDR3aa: CSLMWEGRQETQYF; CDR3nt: TGCAGCCTGATGTGGGAGGGCCGTCAAGAGACCCAGTACTTC
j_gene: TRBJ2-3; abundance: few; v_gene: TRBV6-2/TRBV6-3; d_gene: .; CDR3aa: CASSSEGVDTQYF; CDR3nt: TGTGCCAGCAGTTCCGAAGGGGTGGATACGCAGTATTTT
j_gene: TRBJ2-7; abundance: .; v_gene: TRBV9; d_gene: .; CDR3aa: CASSTGSGEQYF; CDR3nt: TGTGCCAGCAGTACAGGGTCGGGGGAGCAGTACTTC
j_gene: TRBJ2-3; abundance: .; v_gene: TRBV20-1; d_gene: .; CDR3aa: CSASWSTTDTQYF; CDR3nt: TGCAGTGCTAGTTGGTCCACCACAGATACGCAGTATTTT
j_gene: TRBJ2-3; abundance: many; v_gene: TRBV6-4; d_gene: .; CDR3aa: CASSETGEESDTQYF; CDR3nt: TGTGCCAGCAGTGAAACGGGAGAGGAATCAGATACGCAGTATTTT
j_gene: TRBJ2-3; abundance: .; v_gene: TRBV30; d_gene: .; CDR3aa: CAWSVYGSGTDTQYF; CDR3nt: TGTGCCTGGAGTGTATACGGGAGTGGAACAGATACGCAGTATTTT
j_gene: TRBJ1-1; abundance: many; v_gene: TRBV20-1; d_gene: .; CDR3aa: CSASDGGRDTEAFF; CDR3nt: TGCAGTGCTAGTGACGGGGGAAGGGACACTGAAGCTTTCTTT
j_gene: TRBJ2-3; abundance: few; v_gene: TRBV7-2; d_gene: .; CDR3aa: CASSWSRLTDTQYF; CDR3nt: TGTGCCAGCAGCTGGTCTAGACTCACAGATACGCAGTATTTT
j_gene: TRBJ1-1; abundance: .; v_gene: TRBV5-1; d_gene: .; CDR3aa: CASSLFAPPNTEAFF; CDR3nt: TGCGCCAGCAGCTTGTTTGCACCTCCGAACACTGAAGCTTTCTTT
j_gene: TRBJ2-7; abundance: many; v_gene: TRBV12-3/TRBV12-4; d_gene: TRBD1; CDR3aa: CASSRDRVYEQYF; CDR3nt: TGTGCCAGCAGCCGGGACAGGGTTTACGAGCAGTACTTC
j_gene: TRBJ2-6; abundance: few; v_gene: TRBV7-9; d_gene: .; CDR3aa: CASRPLSGANVLTF; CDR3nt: TGTGCCAGCAGACCCCTCTCTGGGGCCAACGTCCTGACTTTC
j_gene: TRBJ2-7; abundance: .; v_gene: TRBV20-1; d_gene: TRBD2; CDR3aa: CSALAGGPSNYEQYF; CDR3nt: TGCAGTGCTCTAGCGGGAGGGCCATCTAACTACGAGCAGTACTTC
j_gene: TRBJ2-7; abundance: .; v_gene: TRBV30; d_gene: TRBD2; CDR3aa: CAWTRGLETDEQYF; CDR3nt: TGTGCCTGGACGCGAGGACTAGAAACCGACGAGCAGTACTTC
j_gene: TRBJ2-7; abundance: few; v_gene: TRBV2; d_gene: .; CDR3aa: CASIGGDDEQYF; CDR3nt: TGTGCCAGCATCGGGGGAGACGACGAGCAGTACTTC
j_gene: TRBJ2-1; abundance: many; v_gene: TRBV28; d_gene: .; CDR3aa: CASSFSGRSYNEQFF; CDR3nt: TGTGCCAGCAGTTTTAGTGGGAGGTCCTACAATGAGCAGTTCTTC
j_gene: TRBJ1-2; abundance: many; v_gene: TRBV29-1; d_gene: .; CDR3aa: CSVESGYTF; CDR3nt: TGCAGCGTTGAAAGTGGCTACACCTTC